This T cell receptor beta chain was identified during a study of CD8 T cells in Susac syndrome. RNA amounts of roughly 0.5 to 1 ug underwent reverse transcription with random hexamers. The CDR3 of TCR beta was amplified by immunoSEQ multiplex PCR across 54 Vbeta and 13 Jbeta. Via MiXCR, TCRdb re-called the immunoSEQ multiplex PCR reads, giving one row per CDR3 protein. The sample holds hundreds of thousands of distinct CDR3 sequences; approximately 85% are singletons and the top ten take more than 0.09%. The multiple sclerosis control cohort comprised treatment-naive individuals presenting with stable or active relapsing-remitting disease. The CDR3 runs 14 residues. V was pared by 2 bases and J by 4 bases, with 12 bases between. Germline V gene data show CDR1 as MNHEY and CDR2 as SMNVEV (reference sequence). Worth noting for this clonotype: Likely a read error: the CDR3 ends without its conserved phenylalanine or tryptophan.

This chain uses TRBV27 with TRBJ2-7, with D perhaps TRBD1 or TRBD2 (6 bases each). The sequencing input was CD8+ T cells from PBMCs. This clonotype was sampled from a human donor with multiple sclerosis. The CDR3 DNA reads as TGTGCCAGCAGTTTACTCGGGGGCAGTTACGAGCAGTACTTG. The encoded protein is CASSLLGGSYEQYL.